These T cell receptor beta chains were read from a single sample in a study of blood T cell repertoires in COVID-19. TCRdb's copy holds only in-frame clones and misses some; the assay was immunoSEQ multiplex PCR. The sample carries hundreds of thousands of clones, nearly 90% recorded once. Sequenced sample: PBMCs or T cells enriched from blood (not recorded which). The receptors come from a woman between 18 and 30 years old with acute COVID-19. CDR3s include the opening cysteine and the closing phenylalanine or tryptophan. Each record gives: V gene, J gene, D gene, clone size, CDR3 protein, CDR3 DNA. A D gene is named only where the DNA matches it firmly. Rows may omit the clone size; those that give it use once, few, many or a size class.

TRBV4-1	TRBJ2-5	.	.	CASSQSVSTQYF	TGCGCCAGCAGCCAATCCGTCTCGACCCAGTACTTC
TRBV11-3	TRBJ2-1	.	.	CASSSNNGDEQFF	TGTGCCAGCAGCTCAAATAACGGGGATGAGCAGTTCTTC
TRBV19	TRBJ2-2	.	.	CASSWTTGELFF	TGTGCCAGTAGTTGGACTACCGGGGAGCTGTTTTTT
TRBV3-1/TRBV3-2	TRBJ1-2	.	.	CASSQVGARGIGYTF	TGTGCCAGCAGCCAAGTGGGCGCCAGAGGGATCGGCTACACCTTC
TRBV29-1	TRBJ2-1	TRBD1	.	CSVIKGQGGYEQFF	TGCAGCGTTATTAAGGGACAGGGGGGTTATGAGCAGTTCTTC
TRBV2	TRBJ1-5	.	.	CASSGGTGSSQPQHF	TGTGCCAGCAGTGGGGGCACAGGGTCGAGTCAGCCCCAGCATTTT
TRBV9	TRBJ2-2	TRBD1	.	CASTPTGVNTGELFF	TGTGCCAGCACCCCGACAGGGGTGAACACCGGGGAGCTGTTTTTT
TRBV28	TRBJ2-3	TRBD2	.	CASSSVREASDTQYF	TGTGCCAGCAGTTCGGTCCGGGAGGCCTCAGATACGCAGTATTTT
TRBV19	TRBJ1-5	.	.	CASSSTGQVPQHF	TGTGCCAGTAGCTCGACAGGTCAAGTGCCCCAGCATTTT
TRBV11-3	TRBJ2-3	.	.	CASSFGNATDTQYF	TGTGCCAGCAGCTTCGGGAACGCCACAGATACGCAGTATTTT
TRBV5-6	TRBJ1-2	.	once	CASSLGGFSAAGYGYTF	TGTGCCAGCAGCTTGGGCGGTTTTTCGGCGGCTGGCTATGGCTACACCTTC
TRBV2	TRBJ1-2	.	few	CASSDRVLYGYTF	TGTGCCAGCAGTGACAGGGTCCTCTATGGCTACACCTTC
TRBV28	TRBJ2-7	TRBD2	.	CASSLWGGRDNEQYF	TGTGCCAGCAGTTTATGGGGCGGGAGAGATAACGAGCAGTACTTC
TRBV7-8	TRBJ2-1	TRBD2	.	CASSLGLALNEQFF	TGTGCCAGCAGCTTGGGACTAGCCCTGAATGAGCAGTTCTTC
TRBV18	TRBJ2-1	.	.	CASSLTAGPSYNEQFF	TGTGCCAGCTCACTGACTGCGGGGCCATCCTACAATGAGCAGTTCTTC
TRBV19	TRBJ2-1	TRBD1	.	CASSPIQGANKVEQFF	TGTGCCAGTAGTCCGATTCAGGGGGCGAATAAGGTTGAGCAGTTCTTC
TRBV6-1	TRBJ1-2	.	.	CASSERLAQDYGYTF	TGTGCCAGCAGTGAGCGACTTGCCCAAGACTATGGCTACACCTTC
TRBV29-1	TRBJ2-7	.	.	CSVVNRASSYEQYF	TGCAGCGTTGTGAACAGGGCGAGCTCCTACGAGCAGTACTTC
TRBV29-1	TRBJ1-2	TRBD1	.	CSVERGQGAGGYTF	TGCAGCGTTGAAAGGGGACAGGGGGCTGGTGGCTACACCTTC
TRBV27	TRBJ2-1	TRBD2	.	CASSRGLAGGEQFF	TGTGCCAGCAGTCGGGGACTAGCGGGAGGTGAGCAGTTCTTC
TRBV4-1	TRBJ1-4	.	.	CASSQFWAGGEKLFF	TGCGCCAGCAGCCAATTCTGGGCCGGTGGAGAAAAACTGTTTTTT
TRBV29-1	TRBJ2-1	.	.	CSVESLGGEQFF	TGCAGCGTTGAGTCCCTAGGAGGTGAGCAGTTCTTC
TRBV5-4	TRBJ1-2	.	.	CASSLPDRQVSGYTF	TGTGCCAGCAGCTTGCCAGACAGACAGGTGTCGGGCTACACCTTC
TRBV12-5	TRBJ2-2	TRBD2	.	CASGLVQSWREGHGTGELFF	TGTGCTAGTGGTTTGGTACAATCGTGGCGGGAGGGCCACGGCACCGGGGAGCTGTTTTTT
TRBV2	TRBJ2-1	.	once	CASSIVLGVLLNEQFF	TGTGCCAGCAGTATCGTTCTGGGAGTTCTCTTGAATGAGCAGTTCTTC
TRBV12-3/TRBV12-4	TRBJ2-2	.	.	CASSFSGNGELFF	TGTGCCAGCAGTTTCTCAGGCAACGGGGAGCTGTTTTTT
TRBV19	TRBJ2-1	.	.	CASREQGFGYNEQFF	TGTGCCAGTAGGGAACAGGGATTCGGGTACAATGAGCAGTTCTTC
TRBV25-1	TRBJ2-1	TRBD2	.	CASSEIGTSEVRFF	TGTGCCAGCAGTGAAATCGGGACTAGCGAGGTTCGGTTCTTC
TRBV5-4	TRBJ1-6	.	.	CASSLVEINSPLHF	TGTGCCAGCAGCTTGGTTGAGATTAATTCACCCCTCCACTTT
TRBV7-2	TRBJ1-3	TRBD1	.	CASSSTGGIGNTIYF	TGTGCCAGCAGCTCCACAGGGGGAATTGGAAACACCATATATTTT
TRBV28	TRBJ1-5	.	.	CASKSPGAQPQHF	TGTGCCAGCAAATCTCCAGGGGCCCAGCCCCAGCATTTT
TRBV12-3/TRBV12-4	TRBJ2-1	TRBD2	.	CASSLPGLLQFF	TGTGCCAGCAGCCTCCCGGGACTACTTCAGTTCTTC
TRBV28	TRBJ2-1	.	.	CASSFGEQFF	TGTGCCAGCAGTTTCGGTGAGCAGTTCTTC
TRBV20-1	TRBJ2-5	TRBD2	few	CSASTSGTLGGETQYF	TGCAGTGCTAGTACTAGCGGGACCCTTGGGGGTGAGACCCAGTACTTC
TRBV29-1	TRBJ2-5	TRBD2	.	CSGRTSGRGETQYF	TGCAGCGGACGGACTAGCGGGAGAGGTGAGACCCAGTACTTC
TRBV5-1	TRBJ2-5	TRBD2	.	CASSGTSRETQYF	TGCGCCAGCAGCGGGACTAGCCGAGAGACCCAGTACTTC
TRBV11-2	TRBJ2-2	.	.	CASSLDRTGGELFF	TGTGCCAGCAGCTTAGACCGGACTGGTGGGGAGCTGTTTTTT
TRBV7-8	TRBJ2-7	.	.	CASSLLPRGPQGNEQYF	TGTGCCAGCAGCTTACTCCCCAGGGGACCACAAGGAAACGAGCAGTACTTC
TRBV9	TRBJ2-5	TRBD2	.	CASSVGTTSGPQETQYF	TGTGCCAGCAGCGTAGGAACAACTAGCGGTCCACAAGAGACCCAGTACTTC
TRBV27	TRBJ2-1	TRBD1	.	CASSSNRGYNEQFF	TGTGCCAGCAGTTCAAACAGGGGATACAATGAGCAGTTCTTC
TRBV10-1	TRBJ2-3	TRBD2	.	CASSAAGGSSDTQYF	TGCGCCAGCAGTGCCGCTGGCGGGAGTTCAGATACGCAGTATTTT
TRBV3-1/TRBV3-2	TRBJ1-4	TRBD1	.	CASSQGPGQLNEKLFF	TGTGCCAGCAGCCAAGGGCCGGGACAGCTTAATGAAAAACTGTTTTTT
TRBV7-9	TRBJ2-1	TRBD2	.	CATPGGPYNEQFF	TGTGCCACCCCGGGGGGACCCTACAATGAGCAGTTCTTC
TRBV28	TRBJ2-7	.	once	CASSLSGGQHEQYF	TGTGCCAGCAGTTTATCAGGCGGGCAGCACGAGCAGTACTTC
TRBV7-9	TRBJ2-7	.	once	CASSLYSGDEQYF	TGTGCCAGCAGCTTATATTCCGGGGACGAGCAGTACTTC
TRBV7-2	TRBJ1-2	.	.	CASSQQAATASYGYTF	TGTGCCAGCAGCCAACAAGCGGCGACGGCCTCCTATGGCTACACCTTC